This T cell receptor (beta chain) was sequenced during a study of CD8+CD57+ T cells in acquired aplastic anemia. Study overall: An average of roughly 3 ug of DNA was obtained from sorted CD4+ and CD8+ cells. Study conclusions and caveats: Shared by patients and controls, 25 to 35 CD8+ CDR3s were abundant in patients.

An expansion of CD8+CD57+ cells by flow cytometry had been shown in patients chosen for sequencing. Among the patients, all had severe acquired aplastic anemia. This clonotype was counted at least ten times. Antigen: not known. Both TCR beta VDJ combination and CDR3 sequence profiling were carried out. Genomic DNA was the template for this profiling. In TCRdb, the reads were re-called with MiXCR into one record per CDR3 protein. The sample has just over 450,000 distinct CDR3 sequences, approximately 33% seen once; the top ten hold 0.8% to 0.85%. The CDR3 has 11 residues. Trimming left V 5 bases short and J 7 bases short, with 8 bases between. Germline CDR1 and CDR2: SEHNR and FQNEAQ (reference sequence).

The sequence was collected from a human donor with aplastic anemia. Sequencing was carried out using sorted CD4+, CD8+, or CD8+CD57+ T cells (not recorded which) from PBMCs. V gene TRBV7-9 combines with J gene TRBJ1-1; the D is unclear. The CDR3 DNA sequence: TGTGCCAGCAGCCCAGGCCTTGAAGCTTTCTTT. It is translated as CASSPGLEAFF.